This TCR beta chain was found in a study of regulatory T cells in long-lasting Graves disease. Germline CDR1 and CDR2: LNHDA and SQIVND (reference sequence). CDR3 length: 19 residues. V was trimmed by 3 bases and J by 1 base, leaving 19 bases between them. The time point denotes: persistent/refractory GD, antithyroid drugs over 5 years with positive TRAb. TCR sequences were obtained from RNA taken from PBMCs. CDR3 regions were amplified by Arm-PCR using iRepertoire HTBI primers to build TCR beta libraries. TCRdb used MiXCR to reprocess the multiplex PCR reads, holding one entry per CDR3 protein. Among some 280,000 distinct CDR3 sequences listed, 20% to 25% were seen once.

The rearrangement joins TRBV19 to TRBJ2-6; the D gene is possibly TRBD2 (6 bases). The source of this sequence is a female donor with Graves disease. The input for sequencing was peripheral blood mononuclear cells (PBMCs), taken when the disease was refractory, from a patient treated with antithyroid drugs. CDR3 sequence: CASSIASGSRLSGANVLTF. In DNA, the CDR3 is TGTGCCAGTAGTATTGCGAGCGGGTCCCGCCTATCTGGGGCCAACGTCCTGACTTTC.